This T cell receptor (beta chain) comes out of a study of CD8+CD57+ T cells in acquired aplastic anemia. The trim removed 4 bases at V and 5 bases at J, leaving 6 bases unmatched. Germline CDR1 GTSNPN, CDR2 SVGIG (reference sequence). The CDR3 length is 15 residues. Genomic DNA constituted the template upon which TCR beta VDJ and CDR3 profiling was performed. TCRdb reprocessed the reads via MiXCR and lists one record per CDR3 protein. The data show 150,000 to 200,000 distinct CDR3 sequences, around three fifths seen once. The source of this sequence is a human donor with severe aplastic anemia or a healthy control (not recorded which). J is TRBJ1-6 and V is TRBV30; 9 nucleotides agree with TRBD1. The sequenced material came from sorted CD4+, CD8+, or CD8+CD57+ T cells (not recorded which) from PBMCs. In DNA form, the CDR3 reads TGTGCCTGGACCCCGGGACAGGGAAATAATTCACCCCTCCACTTT. It yields the protein CAWTPGQGNNSPLHF.